This T cell receptor (beta chain) was identified in a study of cytomegalovirus exposure and HLA in healthy donors. CDR3 length: 13 residues. Germline lookup yields CDR1 MNHEY and CDR2 SMNVEV (reference sequence). The J segment lost 4 bases and the V segment lost 11 bases, leaving 9 bases of the junction unmatched. Study-wide results and limits: Researchers reported from a later analysis that most CMV-associated TCR beta chains appeared HLA-restricted.

A multiplex PCR was run with 60 Vbeta primers and 13 Jbeta primers. Authors' data handling: In a later analysis, of around 83 million unique beta chains, roughly 10 million appeared in at least two donors. Profiling relied on immunoSEQ multiplex PCR, and the TCRdb table lists in-frame clones only, not all of them. The V and J calls and the clone size are those of that table, but D and trimming were determined from the DNA. The table lists some 200,000 clones, around 89% of them singletons. In this sample, this clone turned up a few times. What it binds is not known. The chain is built from TRBV27 and TRBJ1-2; TRBD1 agrees at 8 bases. This TCR was sampled from a woman aged 18 to 35 in good health and CMV-seronegative. Specimen: PBMCs. CDR3 DNA sequence: TGTGCCGCTTATGGACAGGGCGGCTATGGCTACACCTTC. It encodes CAAYGQGGYGYTF.